A selection of T cell receptor beta chains follows, all from one sample in a study of T cell changes during pregnancy in multiple sclerosis. Assay used: immunoSEQ multiplex PCR; TCRdb lists only in-frame clones, some missing. Of tens of thousands of clones detected, approximately 92% appear once; the ten largest clones hold 1% to 1.5%. The specimen was peripheral blood. These receptors came from a female donor with multiple sclerosis, enrolled in a pregnancy study. CDR3s leave out the opening cysteine and the closing phenylalanine or tryptophan. Rows may omit the clone size; those that give it use once, few, many or a size class.

v_call,clone_size,j_call,cdr3_aa
TRBV5-1,once,TRBJ2-3,ASSPPSDTQY
TRBV4-3,-,TRBJ2-7,ASSQESRGRRTYEQY
TRBV19,-,TRBJ2-7,ASSVTVSSSYEQY
TRBV10-1,-,TRBJ2-2,ASTRKANTGELF
TRBV27,-,TRBJ2-2,ASSPGTRYTGELF
TRBV5-4,-,TRBJ2-2,ASSLGGKGGNGVSGELF
TRBV10-1,few,TRBJ1-4,ATPLGGLYEKLF
TRBV27,-,TRBJ1-3,ASSQGAGNTIY
TRBV11-2,-,TRBJ2-7,ATSGTQIYEQY
TRBV5-5,-,TRBJ1-5,ASRPTSGPVYLYSNQPQH
TRBV6-5,-,TRBJ1-2,ASSGQGLAYGYT
TRBV7-9,-,TRBJ1-5,ASSLGQVHQPQH
TRBV23-1,-,TRBJ1-4,ASSQSFPRDRGTNEKLF
TRBV5-1,-,TRBJ2-5,ASSSYTGTEETQY
TRBV11-2,-,TRBJ1-5,ASSPSTVTQPQH
TRBV28,-,TRBJ2-7,ASSSSIPSYEQY
TRBV29-1,-,TRBJ1-1,SVVRDRNTEAF
TRBV4-3,once,TRBJ2-3,ASSQVGDTQY
TRBV18,-,TRBJ2-7,ASSLDGLGYEQY
TRBV6-1,-,TRBJ2-1,ASRGGLAGGNEQF
TRBV7-3,-,TRBJ2-5,ASSRTGTREETQY
TRBV27,-,TRBJ2-5,ASSSDRDTTQY
TRBV4-3,-,TRBJ2-3,ASSQESGKFHPDTQY
TRBV5-1,-,TRBJ2-2,ASSPLNPQWWLF
TRBV5-5,-,TRBJ1-2,ASSPSTGPYGYT
TRBV28,-,TRBJ2-7,ASSPHRGFPYEQY
TRBV5-5,-,TRBJ1-2,ASSLGRGGYT
TRBV2,-,TRBJ2-1,ASSRVSSYNEQF
TRBV19,-,TRBJ1-4,ASIGPNNEKLF
TRBV28,-,TRBJ2-3,ASSLWSSGRARDTQY
TRBV29-1,-,TRBJ2-1,SARRGGNEQF
TRBV7-2,-,TRBJ2-4,ASSLEKGSIQY
TRBV5-1,-,TRBJ2-5,ASSSGTARETQY
TRBV27,-,TRBJ2-2,ASSVPGQKLGELF
TRBV7-9,-,TRBJ1-3,ASRGEGTIY
TRBV11-2,-,TRBJ2-4,ASSTSAGENIQY
TRBV7-9,-,TRBJ2-3,ASSPALAATDTQY
TRBV11-2,-,TRBJ2-1,ASSLDGGSFYNEQF
TRBV4-3,-,TRBJ2-3,ASSQDPRAADTQY
TRBV6-5,once,TRBJ2-7,ASSYSWATHSYEQY
TRBV30,-,TRBJ2-3,AWSPPGVNTQY
TRBV10-3,once,TRBJ2-7,AISESSLAVYEQY
TRBV12-5,-,TRBJ1-1,ASGVHTEAF
TRBV4-2,-,TRBJ2-3,ASSLWLAGGPDTQY
TRBV2,-,TRBJ1-1,ATGQGRGTEAF
TRBV6-6,-,TRBJ2-5,ASSSRLAETQETQY
TRBV21-1,-,TRBJ1-5,ASSKGWCRENQPQH
TRBV21-1,-,TRBJ1-4,ASSKGLHLTNEKLF
TRBV5-6,-,TRBJ1-1,ASSLGEGDTEAF
TRBV5-6,-,TRBJ1-2,ASSFGRRILYGYT
TRBV5-1,-,TRBJ2-7,ASRRDMDYEQY
TRBV11-1,-,TRBJ2-5,ASSQKETQY
TRBV28,-,TRBJ1-2,ASSLGGRSGYT
TRBV7-2,-,TRBJ2-5,ASSAVSRTSGRRETQY
TRBV5-1,-,TRBJ2-3,ASSFGDTQY
TRBV6-5,-,TRBJ1-1,ASSIGTENTEAF
TRBV5-5,-,TRBJ1-2,ASSLGQGYYGYT